Detailed here is one TCR beta chain. The data originate from a study of cytomegalovirus exposure and HLA in healthy donors. With 60 Vbeta and 13 Jbeta primers, the PCR was carried out. The table came from immunoSEQ multiplex PCR; TCRdb's copy has only in-frame clones and leaves some out. The table shows roughly 120,000 clones, with approximately 70% occurring only once. J gave up 2 bases and V 2 bases, and 5 bases lay outside the gene matches. Germline CDR1 reads MNHNS; CDR2 reads SASEGT. The CDR3 has 17 residues. Input material: PBMCs. The receptor comes from a woman in her 30s in good health and CMV-seronegative. This sequence joins TRBV6-1 and TRBJ2-1; 11 positions agree with TRBD2. CDR3 coding DNA: TGTGCCAGCAGTGAACAGGGGGGACTAGCGGCCTACAATGAGCAGTTCTTC. As protein: CASSEQGGLAAYNEQFF.